A selection of T cell receptor beta chains follows, all from one sample in a study of blood T cell repertoires in COVID-19. Clones were read by immunoSEQ multiplex PCR, and TCRdb kept only the in-frame ones, dropping some. The repertoire holds more than 95,000 clones, with around 84% as singletons. Sequenced material: peripheral blood. Receptors were obtained from a man aged 55 to 70 with acute or convalescent COVID-19. CDR3s include the opening cysteine and the closing phenylalanine or tryptophan. The order of the fields is clone size, D gene, J gene, V gene, CDR3 protein, CDR3 DNA. D genes are given only for firm matches. Rows may omit the clone size; those that give it use once, few, many or a size class.

-	TRBD1	TRBJ1-1	TRBV24-1	CATSAGQGRTEAFF	TGTGCCACCAGTGCGGGACAGGGTCGCACTGAAGCTTTCTTT
-	-	TRBJ2-5	TRBV7-2	CASSSGGAETQYF	TGTGCCAGCAGCTCGGGTGGCGCAGAGACCCAGTACTTC
-	-	TRBJ1-6	TRBV6-2/TRBV6-3	CASSASWGRGSPLHF	TGTGCCAGCAGCGCCTCCTGGGGGCGAGGCTCACCCCTCCACTTT
-	-	TRBJ1-6	TRBV27	CASRRGSTSPLHF	TGTGCCAGCAGAAGAGGGTCTACCTCACCCCTCCACTTT
once	-	TRBJ1-2	TRBV10-3	CAISALMTGQNYGYTF	TGTGCCATCTCGGCCTTAATGACAGGCCAAAACTATGGCTACACCTTC
-	TRBD2	TRBJ2-5	TRBV3-1/TRBV3-2	CASSRAGVTETQYF	TGTGCCAGCAGCCGAGCGGGAGTCACGGAGACCCAGTACTTC
-	TRBD2	TRBJ2-2	TRBV7-2	CASSFGDYLRTGELFF	TGTGCCAGCAGCTTCGGGGACTACCTTCGCACCGGGGAGCTGTTTTTT
-	-	TRBJ2-1	TRBV27	CAIKGTGDDEQFF	TGTGCCATCAAAGGGACTGGCGACGATGAGCAGTTCTTC
-	-	TRBJ2-5	TRBV5-1	CASSFGRAETQYF	TGCGCCAGCAGCTTCGGCAGGGCAGAGACCCAGTACTTC
-	-	TRBJ1-1	TRBV5-1	CASSSAGDTEAFF	TGCGCCAGCAGCTCGGCAGGGGACACTGAAGCTTTCTTT
-	-	TRBJ2-3	TRBV7-6	CASSLPYSTDTQYF	TGTGCCAGCAGCTTACCCTATAGCACAGATACGCAGTATTTT
once	-	TRBJ1-4	TRBV10-3	CAIGALGPSEKLFF	TGTGCCATCGGGGCCTTGGGGCCAAGTGAAAAACTGTTTTTT
few	-	TRBJ2-1	TRBV19	CASRNIGALDEQFF	TGTGCCAGTAGAAACATTGGGGCCTTGGATGAGCAGTTCTTC
-	TRBD2	TRBJ2-7	TRBV18	CASSPPGGGTAGVYEQYF	TGTGCCAGCTCACCACCTGGAGGGGGAACAGCGGGAGTCTACGAGCAGTACTTC
-	TRBD2	TRBJ2-1	TRBV2	CARGTSSYNEQFF	TGTGCCAGGGGGACTAGCAGCTACAATGAGCAGTTCTTC
-	-	TRBJ1-4	TRBV11-2	CASSFPGSLNEKLFF	TGTGCCAGCAGCTTCCCCGGGTCTCTTAATGAAAAACTGTTTTTT
-	TRBD2	TRBJ2-5	TRBV6-2/TRBV6-3	CASSYSRLSGGSETQYF	TGTGCCAGCAGTTACTCGAGGCTTTCGGGAGGGTCCGAGACCCAGTACTTC
-	TRBD1	TRBJ2-2	TRBV4-2	CASKLGTGPTGELFF	TGTGCCAGCAAGCTTGGGACAGGGCCCACCGGGGAGCTGTTTTTT
-	TRBD2	TRBJ2-1	TRBV19	CASSIGPAGESNEQFF	TGTGCCAGTAGTATAGGCCCAGCGGGAGAGAGTAATGAGCAGTTCTTC
-	-	TRBJ1-3	TRBV10-3	CAISASTGLHSGNTIYF	TGTGCCATCTCGGCCTCGACAGGCCTCCACTCTGGAAACACCATATATTTT
once	-	TRBJ2-5	TRBV20-1	CSALRETQYF	TGCAGTGCTCTAAGAGAGACCCAGTACTTC
-	TRBD2	TRBJ2-1	TRBV11-1	CASSRRRLASGNEQFF	TGTGCCAGCAGCCGTAGAAGACTAGCGAGCGGCAATGAGCAGTTCTTC
-	-	TRBJ2-5	TRBV24-1	CATAARSLETQYF	TGTGCCACCGCGGCGCGTAGCTTGGAGACCCAGTACTTC
-	-	TRBJ1-6	TRBV28	CAAFPRSSYNSPLHF	TGTGCCGCGTTTCCCCGGAGCTCCTATAATTCACCCCTCCACTTT
-	TRBD1	TRBJ1-5	TRBV5-1	CASSRTTGGNQPQHF	TGCGCCAGCAGCCGCACGACAGGGGGCAATCAGCCCCAGCATTTT
-	TRBD2	TRBJ2-5	TRBV6-2/TRBV6-3	CASSPGLAGLKETQYF	TGTGCCAGCAGCCCGGGACTAGCGGGATTGAAAGAGACCCAGTACTTC
-	-	TRBJ2-6	TRBV5-1	CASSRTSGANVLTF	TGCGCCAGCAGCCGGACTTCTGGGGCCAACGTCCTGACTTTC
once	-	TRBJ2-1	TRBV18	CASSPTPPTAIMVF	TGTGCCAGCTCACCGACTCCTCCGACAGCAATCATGGTCTTC
-	-	TRBJ2-5	TRBV10-1	CASSEEGETQYF	TGCGCCAGCAGTGAGGAGGGAGAGACCCAGTACTTC
-	TRBD1	TRBJ1-5	TRBV28	CASSPTTGVSNQPQHF	TGTGCCAGCAGTCCAACAACAGGGGTTAGCAATCAGCCCCAGCATTTT
-	-	TRBJ2-5	TRBV24-1	CATSDPTGSKTQYF	TGTGCCACCAGTGACCCGACAGGATCCAAGACCCAGTACTTC
-	-	TRBJ1-1	TRBV15	CATSRVSGATEAFF	TGTGCCACCAGCAGAGTTTCAGGGGCCACTGAAGCTTTCTTT
once	-	TRBJ2-1	TRBV7-9	CASSLSRAQVDEQFF	TGTGCCAGCAGCTTATCCAGGGCGCAAGTCGATGAGCAGTTCTTC
-	TRBD1	TRBJ1-2	TRBV6-5	CASSIGQGGGYTF	TGTGCCAGCAGTATCGGACAGGGGGGTGGCTACACCTTC
-	TRBD1	TRBJ1-2	TRBV6-6	CASSYSRDRGYTF	TGTGCCAGCAGTTACTCGCGGGACAGGGGCTACACCTTC
-	TRBD1	TRBJ1-5	TRBV4-3	CASSLGTGVNQPQHF	TGCGCCAGCAGCCTCGGGACAGGAGTCAATCAGCCCCAGCATTTT
-	TRBD2	TRBJ2-1	TRBV5-4	CASSPQLAEWNEQFF	TGTGCCAGCAGTCCCCAACTAGCGGAGTGGAATGAGCAGTTCTTC